The 9 T cell receptor beta chains below were found in one sample sequenced in a study of early T cells in non-severe SARS-CoV-2 infection. TCRdb recomputed calls from the 5' RACE reads with MiXCR, one row per CDR3 protein. The table includes about 64,000 distinct CDR3 sequences, about 10% detected once. The sequences come from whole blood, collected at baseline. The receptor set was obtained from an adult who was a healthcare worker with PCR-confirmed SARS-CoV-2 infection or an uninfected control (not recorded which).

The CDR3 spells CASSRTGGFVTEAFF. CDR3 nucleotide sequence: TGTGCCAGCAGCAGGACAGGGGGCTTTGTCACTGAAGCTTTCTTT. J is TRBJ1-1 and V is TRBV7-9; TRBD1 aligns across 11 bases. The CDR3 is 15 residues long. V shed 5 bases and J 4 bases; nucleotides not matched to a gene: 6. Germline CDR1 reads SEHNR; CDR2 reads FQNEAQ (reference sequence).

The CDR3 loop reads CASSPTGSGGYEQYF. CDR3 DNA: TGTGCCAGCTCACCCACAGGTTCGGGGGGCTACGAGCAGTACTTC. V gene TRBV18 combines with J gene TRBJ2-7; 7 bases fit TRBD2. Germline-derived CDR1 and CDR2 are KGHSH and LQKENI. This CDR3 comprises 15 residues. Trimming took 3 bases from V and 3 from J; bases not matched to a gene: 8.

The chain carries TRBV7-6 and TRBJ2-3, with 10 bases aligning to TRBD2. Germline V gives CDR1 SGHVS, CDR2 FNYEAQ. This CDR3 contains 15 residues. Trimming at V came to 5 bases and at J to 6 bases, leaving 8 bases not matched to a gene. The CDR3 region has the DNA TGTGCCAGCAGCCCCCAGCGGGAGGGCCGGGATACGCAGTATTTT. It encodes CASSPQREGRDTQYF.

This clonotype has at least ten counts. V gene TRBV29-1 combines with J gene TRBJ1-4, with a possible D match to TRBD1 (6 bases). This CDR3 has 13 residues. From germline, CDR1 is SQVTM and CDR2 ANQGSEA. Trimming shortened V by 6 bases and J by 5 bases, and 13 bases separated the two germline ends. Written as DNA, the CDR3 is TGCAGCGTGGAGACAGGCTCCAATGAAAAACTGTTTTTT. It is translated as CSVETGSNEKLFF.

This clonotype was seen a handful of times. The chain recombines TRBV30 with TRBJ1-3; D not resolved. The CDR3 has 13 residues. Trimming removed 8 bases from V and 0 bases from J, with 11 bases in between. Germline V CDR1 and CDR2: GTSNPN, SVGIG (reference sequence). CDR3: CAHGRSSGNTIYF. The DNA for the CDR3 is TGTGCCCATGGACGGAGCTCTGGAAACACCATATATTTT.

This clonotype was picked up a small number of times. Here the CDR3 reads CAWSVTPPGELFF. CDR3 nucleotide sequence: TGTGCCTGGAGTGTAACCCCCCCCGGGGAGCTGTTTTTT. The chain is built from TRBV30 and TRBJ2-2, with D uncertain. Germline V gives CDR1 GTSNPN, CDR2 SVGIG (reference sequence). V dropped 0 bases and J dropped 6 bases, with 8 bases sitting between them. This CDR3 is 13 amino acids long.

Concerning this clonotype itself: A read error is the likely source, as a far larger clone sits one nucleotide away. The rearrangement uses TRBV9 and TRBJ2-1; the match to TRBD1 covers 9 bases. Unmatched junction bases numbered 5, after V lost 4 bases and J lost 3 bases. This CDR3 comprises 15 residues. CDR1 and CDR2 from the germline V gene are SGDLS and YYNGEE. CDR3 amino acids: CASSPGQGNYNEQFF. The CDR3 nucleotides read TGTGCCAGCAGCCCCGGACAGGGGAACTACAATGAGCAGTTCTTC. The full variable domain, its missing parts supplied by reference TRBV9 and TRBJ2-1, is DSGVTQTPKHLITATGQRVTLRCSPRSGDLSVYWYQQSLDQGLQFLIQYYNGEERAKGNILERFSAQQFPDLHSELNLSSLELGDSALYFCASSPGQGNYNEQFFGPGTRLTVL.

This clonotype was observed a few times. The chain carries TRBV27 and TRBJ2-4, with D uncertain. The CDR3 loop spans 15 amino acids. CDR1 and CDR2 (germline): MNHEY, SMNVEV (reference sequence). V was shortened by 3 bases and J by 0 bases, with 9 bases between the two germline ends. The CDR3 DNA reads as TGTGCCAGCAGTTTGGCAGCTTTAGCCAAAAACATTCAGTACTTC. Its translation: CASSLAALAKNIQYF.

This clonotype was observed a handful of times. This chain connects TRBV30 to TRBJ2-1; 8 bases fit TRBD2. CDR1 is GTSNPN and CDR2 is SVGIG in the germline V gene (reference sequence). The CDR3 length is 15 residues. With 7 bases clipped from V and 10 bases from J, the junction kept 18 bases outside the gene matches. The CDR3 nucleotides read TGTGCCTCATCTGGAACCCGGGCGGGAGGAAGGGAGCAGTTCTTC. It specifies CASSGTRAGGREQFF. Full variable domain (outside the CDR3, taken from reference TRBV30 and TRBJ2-1): SQTIHQWPATLVQPVGSPLSLECTVEGTSNPNLYWYRQAAGRGLQLLFYSVGIGQISSEVPQNLSASRPQDRQFILSSKKLLLSDSGFYLCASSGTRAGGREQFFGPGTRLTVL.